This entry lists 19 T cell receptor beta chains sequenced from one sample in a study of T cells in women clearing cervical HPV infection. Assay used: immunoSEQ multiplex PCR; TCRdb lists only in-frame clones, some missing. Recorded for this sample: more than 20,000 clones. The specimen sequenced was blood buffy coat. The origin of the receptors is a woman between 18 and 69 years old with a cervical HPV16 infection that either progressed to CIN3+ or cleared (not recorded which).

Remarks on this clone: The read ends 3 residues early relative to the CDR3; the germline J gene fills the gap. The chain carries TRBV29-1 and TRBJ2-5; the match to TRBD1 covers 8 bases. This CDR3 region has 15 residues. V dropped 1 base and J dropped 1; count of bases not matched to a gene: 5. Looked up from germline, CDR1 is SQVTM and CDR2 is ANQGSEA. CDR3 bases read: TGCAGCGTTGAAGGCAGGGGGCTGGTCCAAGAGACC. Translation: CSVEGRGLVQET. The complete CDR3 protein is CSVEGRGLVQETQYF. Full variable domain (outside the CDR3, taken from reference TRBV29-1 and TRBJ2-5): SAVISQKPSRDICQRGTSLTIQCQVDSQVTMMFWYRQQPGQSLTLIATANQGSEATYESGFVIDKFPISRPNLTFSTLTVSNMSPEDSSIYLCSVEGRGLVQETQYFGPGTRLLVL.

Of note for this clone: The read finishes 3 residues shy of the CDR3 end, and the germline J gene is used to complete it. The chain employs TRBV19 and TRBJ1-1; 9 nucleotides match TRBD1. The CDR3 is 13 residues long. Germline loops: CDR1 LNHDA, CDR2 SQIVND (reference sequence). Trimming took 6 bases from V and 4 from J; bases not matched to a gene: 3. The CDR3 here is CASSPDRGTEAFF. The part of the CDR3 DNA that was read is TGTGCCAGTAGCCCGGACAGGGGCACTGAA.

Comments on this clone: Read sequence stops 3 residues before the CDR3 end, and the germline J gene provides the missing end. This rearrangement joins TRBV2 to TRBJ2-7, with D maybe TRBD1 (6 bases). Between the trimmed V and J ends, which lost 6 bases and 1 base, there was a span of 25 bases. Germline CDR1 reads SNHLY; CDR2 reads FYNNEI. This CDR3 region has 18 residues. The sequenced part of the CDR3 DNA is TGTGCCAGCAGCGCCACAAGCGACAGGAACCCATTATCCTACGAG. Its protein product is CASSATSDRNPLSYE. The CDR3, in full, reads CASSATSDRNPLSYEQYF. The full variable domain, its missing parts supplied by reference TRBV2 and TRBJ2-7, is EPEVTQTPSHQVTQMGQEVILRCVPISNHLYFYWYRQILGQKVEFLVSFYNNEISEKSEIFDDQFSVERPDGSNFTLKIRSTKLEDSAMYFCASSATSDRNPLSYEQYFGPGTRLTVT.

For this clone: The read ends 3 residues before the CDR3 terminus; that terminus is restored from the germline J gene. The chain joins TRBV7-9 to TRBJ1-2; a weak D match, TRBD1 (5 bases). V was trimmed by 1 base and J by 4 bases, leaving 13 bases between them. The germline CDR1 and CDR2 sequences are SEHNR and FQNEAQ (reference sequence). The CDR3 runs to 15 residues. The CDR3 DNA, read in part, is TGTGCCAGCAGCTTAGGCCCAGACAGCTTCTATGGC. Translating gives CASSLGPDSFYG. The complete CDR3 sequence is CASSLGPDSFYGYTF.

The DNA read from the CDR3 is TGCGCCAGCAGCCCGGGGACTACAACAAGTGGGGAG. Translation gives CASSPGTTTSGE. The complete CDR3 sequence is CASSPGTTTSGELFF. V and J are TRBV5-1 and TRBJ2-2, with TRBD2 matching 7 bases. Read data end 3 residues before the CDR3 end; the end is taken from the germline J gene. CDR3 length: 15 amino acids. Trimming at V came to 4 bases and at J to 8 bases, leaving 11 bases not matched to a gene. Germline CDR1 is SGHRS and CDR2 is YFSETQ.

Notes on this clone: The CDR3 is cut off 3 residues early in the read; its end comes from the germline J gene. The chain joins TRBV30 to TRBJ1-3, with D maybe TRBD1 (5 bases). From germline, CDR1 is GTSNPN and CDR2 SVGIG (reference sequence). The CDR3 is made up of 15 amino acids. CDR3 region: CALAGLAGLSGGIYF. CDR3 DNA (partial): TGTGCCTTAGCAGGGTTAGCGGGCCTTTCGGGTGGA.

A remark on this clone: From the germline J gene comes the end of the CDR3, since the read stops 3 residues before it. The chain links TRBV20-1 to TRBJ2-7; D is unclear. The CDR3 spans 11 residues. Germline V gene lookup returns CDR1 DFQATT and CDR2 SNEGSKA (reference sequence). Trimming removed 3 bases at V and 4 bases at J, with 7 bases between. CDR3 DNA (partial): TGCAGTGCTAGCCAGTCTTACGAG. This sequence encodes CSASQSYE. The CDR3 as a whole reads CSASQSYEQYF.

About this clone itself: Coverage ceases 3 residues before the CDR3 finishes, and the germline J gene fills in the end. The rearrangement links TRBV5-1 to TRBJ2-5, with D possibly matching TRBD1 (6 bases). The germline V gene has CDR1 SGHRS and CDR2 YFSETQ. The germline V and J ends were trimmed by 7 bases and 2 bases, with 18 bases remaining between them. This CDR3 is 15 amino acids long. The CDR3 sequence is CASAPTGRKQETQYF. The sequenced part of the CDR3 DNA is TGCGCCAGCGCTCCGACAGGCAGAAAACAAGAGACC. The variable domain in full, with the rest retrieved from reference TRBV5-1 and TRBJ2-5, is KAGVTQTPRYLIKTRGQQVTLSCSPISGHRSVSWYQQTPGQGLQFLFEYFSETQRNKGNFPGRFSGRQFSNSRSEMNVSTLELGDSALYLCASAPTGRKQETQYFGPGTRLLVL.

About this clone itself: Sequencing ends 3 residues short of the CDR3 end; the germline J gene provides the rest. The genes are TRBV9 and TRBJ2-1; D possibly corresponds to TRBD2 (5 bases). Trimming stripped 4 bases from V and 4 bases from J, with 18 bases between. Germline lookup yields CDR1 SGDLS and CDR2 YYNGEE. The CDR3 runs to 16 residues. CDR3 loop: CASSPDSTTGYNEQFF. Partial CDR3 DNA: TGTGCCAGCAGCCCCGACTCCACCACGGGGTACAATGAG.

Details on this clone: The read stops 3 residues short of the end of the CDR3; the missing end is completed from the germline J gene. The V gene is TRBV6-2 or TRBV6-3, the J gene TRBJ2-7; D ambiguous. CDR1 and CDR2 from the germline V gene are MNHEY and SVGEGT. The CDR3 extends over 15 amino acids. V gave up 5 bases and J gave up 1 base, with 15 bases separating them. The sequenced part of the CDR3 DNA is TGTGCCAGCAGTACACCTGACGGGTCTTCCTACGAG. It yields the protein CASSTPDGSSYE. From start to end, the CDR3 is CASSTPDGSSYEQYF.

A word on this clone: The read gets to within 3 residues of the CDR3 end, and the germline J gene fills in the rest. The gene calls are TRBV4-2 and TRBJ2-4; weak D call: TRBD2 (6 bases). Trimming removed 1 base at V and 1 base at J, with 8 bases between. The germline V gene encodes CDR1 LGHNA and CDR2 YNFKEQ. The CDR3 extends over 15 amino acids. CDR3 DNA (partial): TGTGCCAGCAGCCAAGGGGCGGGGGCCAAAAACATT. Translated: CASSQGAGAKNI. The whole CDR3 protein is CASSQGAGAKNIQYF.

About this clone: The sequenced fragment ends 3 residues before the CDR3 boundary, so the rest is inferred from the germline J gene. The chain couples TRBV20-1 to TRBJ1-1, with D tentatively TRBD1 (6 bases). Germline CDR1 is DFQATT and CDR2 is SNEGSKA (reference sequence). Trimming pared 3 bases from V and 7 bases from J, leaving 12 bases between. The CDR3 has 12 amino acids. CDR3 sequence: CSASGTGYEAFF. CDR3 DNA (partial): TGCAGTGCTAGTGGTACAGGGTATGAA.

Comments on this clone: The CDR3 goes on 3 residues after the read ends, and that part is filled in from the germline J gene. V and J are TRBV20-1 and TRBJ2-3; 8 bases are shared with TRBD2. In germline, CDR1 is DFQATT, CDR2 SNEGSKA (reference sequence). Trimming cost V 6 bases and J 1 base; bases outside gene matches: 9. The CDR3 is 15 amino acids. The chain's CDR3 is CSATEREIGTDTQYF. The part of the CDR3 DNA that was read is TGCAGTGCGACGGAGCGGGAGATTGGCACAGATACG.

For this clone: The read gets to within 3 residues of the CDR3 end, and the germline J gene fills in the rest. The chain uses TRBV6-1 and TRBJ2-5; the D gene is possibly TRBD2 (6 bases). The length of the CDR3 is 16 residues. Germline CDR1 and CDR2: MNHNS and SASEGT. Trimming took off 1 base at V and 5 bases at J, with 17 bases between the two ends. CDR3 in amino acids: CASSEVSRGVGETQYF. The sequenced CDR3 bases are TGTGCCAGCAGTGAAGTCTCACGCGGGGTCGGGGAGACC.

In regard to this clone: Sequencing ends 3 residues short of the CDR3 end; the germline J gene provides the rest. The chain uses TRBV30 and TRBJ2-1; 8 bases line up with TRBD2. CDR3 length: 14 amino acids. J was trimmed by 3 bases and V by 3 bases; bases with no gene match: 4. Germline V gives CDR1 GTSNPN, CDR2 SVGIG (reference sequence). The CDR3 bases that were read are TGTGCCTGGAGGTTCAGCGGGAGCTACAATGAG. Protein: CAWRFSGSYNE. The full CDR3 is CAWRFSGSYNEQFF. The complete variable domain, with remaining parts taken from reference TRBV30 and TRBJ2-1, reads SQTIHQWPATLVQPVGSPLSLECTVEGTSNPNLYWYRQAAGRGLQLLFYSVGIGQISSEVPQNLSASRPQDRQFILSSKKLLLSDSGFYLCAWRFSGSYNEQFFGPGTRLTVL.

A note on this clone: The read falls 3 residues short of the CDR3 end, and the missing part is taken from the germline J gene. The V and J genes are TRBV5-6 and TRBJ2-3; D gene uncertain. Germline values: CDR1 SGHDT, CDR2 YYEEEE. V was cut by 2 bases and J by 4 bases, with 11 bases left in between. The CDR3 spans 14 residues. CDR3 sequence reads: CASSFTLSPDTQYF. The sequenced CDR3 bases are TGTGCCAGCAGCTTTACTCTTTCGCCAGATACG. Filled out from reference TRBV5-6 and TRBJ2-3, the complete variable domain reads DAGVTQSPTHLIKTRGQQVTLRCSPKSGHDTVSWYQQALGQGPQFIFQYYEEEERQRGNFPDRFSGHQFPNYSSELNVNALLLGDSALYLCASSFTLSPDTQYFGPGTRLTVL.

About this clone itself: From the germline J gene comes the end of the CDR3, since the read stops 3 residues before it. V gene TRBV19 combines with J gene TRBJ2-7; TRBD1 aligns across 8 bases. The CDR3 is made up of 15 amino acids. After removal of 4 bases from V and 2 bases from J, the junction contained 7 bases not matched to a gene. Germline lookup yields CDR1 LNHDA and CDR2 SQIVND (reference sequence). CDR3 sequence reads: CASSTTDRVTYEQYF. The covered CDR3 bases are TGTGCCAGTAGTACCACGGACAGGGTAACCTACGAG.

Remarks on this clone: The read gets to within 3 residues of the CDR3 end, and the germline J gene fills in the rest. This sequence joins TRBV11-2 and TRBJ2-7, with D possibly being TRBD1 (6 bases). The germline V and J ends were trimmed by 5 bases and 2 bases, with 13 bases remaining between them. The CDR3 covers 14 residues. Germline V lookup: CDR1 SGHAT, CDR2 FQNNGV. The CDR3 reads CASSPGTSTYEQYF. Incomplete CDR3 DNA: TGTGCCAGCAGCCCCGGGACATCAACCTACGAG.

Of note for this clone: The CDR3 end falls 3 residues outside the read, so it is completed with the germline J gene. The chain joins TRBV19 to TRBJ2-1; the D gene is possibly TRBD1 (5 bases). The CDR3 has 16 residues. The germline gives CDR1 LNHDA, CDR2 SQIVND (reference sequence). Trimming pared 0 bases from V and 5 bases from J, leaving 14 bases between. CDR3 DNA, as far as it was read: TGTGCCAGTAGTATAGAAGGGTGGGGCGGACACAATGAG. Translating gives CASSIEGWGGHNE. The CDR3 in its entirety is CASSIEGWGGHNEQFF.